This TCR beta chain was obtained from a study of blood T cells in healthy people across ages. Overall study context: Per two T cells, template switching captured roughly one barcoded beta molecule.

The donors, healthy Caucasians from Russia, were aged 6 to 90. Drawing of peripheral blood yielded about 9.6 milliliters from each donor. A second roughly 6 to 11 cycle PCR used barcoded and J-beta primers. With 12 random nucleotides, a template-switch adaptor tagged each individual cDNA molecule. Each CDR3 protein gets one entry after TCRdb re-called the 5' RACE reads with MiXCR. Found here are about 930,000 distinct CDR3 sequences, 29% of them singletons; the top ten hold around 9.6%. The CDR3 covers 15 residues. Germline assignment: CDR1 SGHAT and CDR2 FQNNGV. The same data also contributed to another study, on T cells of mothers and their children.

This sequence joins TRBV11-2 and TRBJ2-5; weak D call: TRBD2 (6 bases). With the DNA end fitting TRBJ2-7 better, the J assignment may be wrong. Input material: blood. The receptor was isolated from a middle-aged woman in good health. CDR3 bases: TGTGCCAGCAGCTTAGCGGGGGTAGGGGCCTACGAGCAGTACTTC. Translation gives CASSLAGVGAYEQYF.